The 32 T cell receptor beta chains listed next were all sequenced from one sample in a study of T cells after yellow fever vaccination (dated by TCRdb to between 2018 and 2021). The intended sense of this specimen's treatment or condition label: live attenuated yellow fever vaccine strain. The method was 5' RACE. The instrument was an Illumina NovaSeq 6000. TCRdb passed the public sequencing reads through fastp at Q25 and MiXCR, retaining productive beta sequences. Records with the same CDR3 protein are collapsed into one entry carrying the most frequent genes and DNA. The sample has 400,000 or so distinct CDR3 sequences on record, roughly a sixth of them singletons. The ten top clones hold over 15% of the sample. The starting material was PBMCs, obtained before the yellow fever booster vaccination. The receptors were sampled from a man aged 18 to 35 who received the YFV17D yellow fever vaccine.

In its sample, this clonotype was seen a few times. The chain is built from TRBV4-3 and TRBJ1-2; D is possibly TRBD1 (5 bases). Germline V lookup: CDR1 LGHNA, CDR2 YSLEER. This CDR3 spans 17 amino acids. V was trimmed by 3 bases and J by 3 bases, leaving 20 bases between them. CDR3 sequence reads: CASSQKIRREVDYGYTF. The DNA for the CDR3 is TGCGCCAGCAGCCAGAAAATCCGCAGGGAAGTTGACTATGGCTACACCTTC.

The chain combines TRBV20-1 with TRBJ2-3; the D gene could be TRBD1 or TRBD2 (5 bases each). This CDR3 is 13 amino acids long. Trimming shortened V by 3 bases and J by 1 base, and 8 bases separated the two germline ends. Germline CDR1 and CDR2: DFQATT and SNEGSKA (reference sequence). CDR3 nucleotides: TGCAGTGCTAGTGGGACGGGCACAGATACGCAGTATTTT. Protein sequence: CSASGTGTDTQYF.

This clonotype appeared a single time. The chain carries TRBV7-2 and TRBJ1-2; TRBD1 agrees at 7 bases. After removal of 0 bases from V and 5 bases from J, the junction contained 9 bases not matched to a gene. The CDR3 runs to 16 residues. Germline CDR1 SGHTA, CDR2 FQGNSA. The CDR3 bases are TGTGCCAGCAGCTTAGCGCTGAACAGGGGATCTTATGGCTACACCTTC. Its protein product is CASSLALNRGSYGYTF.

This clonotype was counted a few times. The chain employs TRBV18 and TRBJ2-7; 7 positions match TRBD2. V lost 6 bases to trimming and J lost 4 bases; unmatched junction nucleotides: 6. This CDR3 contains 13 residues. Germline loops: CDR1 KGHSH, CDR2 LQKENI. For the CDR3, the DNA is TGTGCCAGCTCCTCCGGGAGGCTATACGAGCAGTACGTC. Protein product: CASSSGRLYEQYV.

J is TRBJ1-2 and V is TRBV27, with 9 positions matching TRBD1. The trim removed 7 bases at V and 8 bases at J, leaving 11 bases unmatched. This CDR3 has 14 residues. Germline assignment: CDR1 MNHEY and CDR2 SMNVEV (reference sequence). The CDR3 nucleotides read TGTGCCAGCACGTCTACAGGGGGCTCGGTCGGCTACACCTTC. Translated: CASTSTGGSVGYTF.

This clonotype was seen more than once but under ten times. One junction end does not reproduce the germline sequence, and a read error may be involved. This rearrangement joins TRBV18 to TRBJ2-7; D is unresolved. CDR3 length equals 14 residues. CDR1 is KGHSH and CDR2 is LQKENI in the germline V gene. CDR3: CASSPLEAGYEQYF. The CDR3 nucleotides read TGTGCCAGCTCGCCACTTGAGGCAGGCTACGAGCAGTACTTC.

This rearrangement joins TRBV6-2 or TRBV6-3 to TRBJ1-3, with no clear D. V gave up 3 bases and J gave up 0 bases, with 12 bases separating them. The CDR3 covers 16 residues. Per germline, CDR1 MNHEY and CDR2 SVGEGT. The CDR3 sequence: CASSYAPGGSGNTIYF. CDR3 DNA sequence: TGTGCCAGCAGTTATGCCCCCGGCGGCTCTGGAAACACCATATATTTT.

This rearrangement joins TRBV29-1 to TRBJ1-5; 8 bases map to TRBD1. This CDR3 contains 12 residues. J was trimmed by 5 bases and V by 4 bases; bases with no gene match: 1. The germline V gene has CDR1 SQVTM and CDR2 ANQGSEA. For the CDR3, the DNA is TGCAGCGTTGCACAGGGGGATCAGCCCCAGCATTTT. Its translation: CSVAQGDQPQHF. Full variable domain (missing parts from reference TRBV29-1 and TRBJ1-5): SAVISQKPSRDICQRGTSLTIQCQVDSQVTMMFWYRQQPGQSLTLIATANQGSEATYESGFVIDKFPISRPNLTFSTLTVSNMSPEDSSIYLCSVAQGDQPQHFGDGTRLSIL.

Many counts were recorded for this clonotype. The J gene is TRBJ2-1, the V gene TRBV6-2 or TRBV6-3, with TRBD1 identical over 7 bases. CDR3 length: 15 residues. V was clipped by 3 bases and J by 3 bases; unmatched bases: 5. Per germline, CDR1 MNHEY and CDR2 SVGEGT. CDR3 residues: CASSYSDRVYNEQFF. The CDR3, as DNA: TGTGCCAGCAGTTATTCCGACAGGGTCTACAATGAGCAGTTCTTC.

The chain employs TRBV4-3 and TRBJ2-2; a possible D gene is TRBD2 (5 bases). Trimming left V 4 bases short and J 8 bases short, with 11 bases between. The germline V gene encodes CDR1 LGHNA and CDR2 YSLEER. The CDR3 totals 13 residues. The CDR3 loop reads CASSLERGGELFF. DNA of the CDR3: TGCGCCAGCAGCCTAGAACGGGGTGGGGAGCTGTTTTTT.

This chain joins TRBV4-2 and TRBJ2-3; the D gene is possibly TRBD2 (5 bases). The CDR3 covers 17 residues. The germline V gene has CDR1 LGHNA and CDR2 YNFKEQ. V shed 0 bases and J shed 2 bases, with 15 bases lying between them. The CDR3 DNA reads TGTGCCAGCAGCCAAGACTTCCTAGCCGAAACCACAGATACGCAGTATTTT. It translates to CASSQDFLAETTDTQYF.

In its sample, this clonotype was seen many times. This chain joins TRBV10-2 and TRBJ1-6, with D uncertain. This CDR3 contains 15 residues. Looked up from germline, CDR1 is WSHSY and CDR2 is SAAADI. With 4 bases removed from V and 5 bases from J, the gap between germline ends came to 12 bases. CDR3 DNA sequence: TGCGCCAGCAGTGTTCTTGCACCCAATAATTCACCCCTCCACTTT. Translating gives CASSVLAPNNSPLHF.

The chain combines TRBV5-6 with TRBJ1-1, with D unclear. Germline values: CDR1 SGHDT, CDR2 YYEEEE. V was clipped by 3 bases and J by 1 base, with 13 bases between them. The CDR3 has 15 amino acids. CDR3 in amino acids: CASSSPVRTNTEAFF. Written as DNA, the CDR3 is TGTGCCAGCAGCTCTCCGGTACGCACGAACACTGAAGCTTTCTTT.

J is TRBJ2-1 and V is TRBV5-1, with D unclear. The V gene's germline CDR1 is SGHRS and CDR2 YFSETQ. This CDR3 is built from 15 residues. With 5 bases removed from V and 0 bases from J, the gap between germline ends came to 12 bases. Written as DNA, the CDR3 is TGCGCCAGCAGTCAAAGGATGAGCTCCTACAATGAGCAGTTCTTC. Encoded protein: CASSQRMSSYNEQFF. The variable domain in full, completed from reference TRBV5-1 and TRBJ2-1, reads KAGVTQTPRYLIKTRGQQVTLSCSPISGHRSVSWYQQTPGQGLQFLFEYFSETQRNKGNFPGRFSGRQFSNSRSEMNVSTLELGDSALYLCASSQRMSSYNEQFFGPGTRLTVL.

CDR3 sequence: CASSRNDQPQHF. CDR3 DNA: TGTGCCAGCAGCCGGAATGATCAGCCCCAGCATTTT. The chain recombines TRBV3-1 with TRBJ1-5, with unresolved D. This CDR3 spans 12 amino acids. V lost 4 bases to trimming and J lost 5 bases, with 6 bases between them. In germline, CDR1 is LGHDT, CDR2 YNNKEL (reference sequence).

In DNA form, the CDR3 reads TGTGCCAGCAGCTTACGGGGGCACGAGCAGTACGTC. Translation: CASSLRGHEQYV. The chain joins TRBV7-8 to TRBJ2-7; D might be TRBD1 or TRBD2, each matching 6 bases. This CDR3 has 12 residues. The germline V and J ends were trimmed by 2 bases and 5 bases, with 7 bases remaining between them. Germline lookup yields CDR1 SGHVS and CDR2 FQNEAQ.

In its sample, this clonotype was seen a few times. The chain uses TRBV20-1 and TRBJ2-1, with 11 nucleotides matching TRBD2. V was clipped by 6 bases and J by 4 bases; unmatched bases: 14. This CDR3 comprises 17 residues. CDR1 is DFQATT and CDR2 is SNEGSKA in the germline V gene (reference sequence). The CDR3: CSAPKHRGTSGYNEQFF. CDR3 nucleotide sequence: TGCAGTGCACCTAAACACCGAGGGACTAGCGGTTACAATGAGCAGTTCTTC.

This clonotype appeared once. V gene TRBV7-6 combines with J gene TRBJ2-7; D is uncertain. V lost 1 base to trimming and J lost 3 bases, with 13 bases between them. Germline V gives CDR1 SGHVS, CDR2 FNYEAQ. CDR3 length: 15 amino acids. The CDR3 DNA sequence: TGTGCCAGCAGCTTAGGTGGCAGCCTCTTCTACGAGCAGTACGTC. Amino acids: CASSLGGSLFYEQYV.

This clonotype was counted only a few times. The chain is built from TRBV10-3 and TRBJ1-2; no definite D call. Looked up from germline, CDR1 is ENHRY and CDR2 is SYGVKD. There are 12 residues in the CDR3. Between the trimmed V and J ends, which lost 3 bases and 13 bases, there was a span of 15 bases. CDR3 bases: TGTGCCATCAGTGATAGCGTCGATGCGGGCACCTTC. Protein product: CAISDSVDAGTF.

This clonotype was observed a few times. The CDR3 sequence is CASSYGAGSSYEQYF. Here the CDR3 DNA reads TGTGCCAGCAGTTACGGGGCAGGTAGTAGCTACGAGCAGTACTTC. The chain has TRBV6-6 and TRBJ2-7, with D possibly TRBD1 on 5 matching bases. The CDR3 runs to 15 residues. V was clipped by 2 bases and J by 3 bases, with 14 bases between them. Germline lookup yields CDR1 MNHNY and CDR2 SVGAGI (reference sequence).

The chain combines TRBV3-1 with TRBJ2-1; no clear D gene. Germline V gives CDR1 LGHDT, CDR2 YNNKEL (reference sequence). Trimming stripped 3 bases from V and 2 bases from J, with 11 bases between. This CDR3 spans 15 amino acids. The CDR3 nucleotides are TGTGCCAGCAGCCATGTGGGATTGGCCTACAATGAGCAGTTCTTC. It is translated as CASSHVGLAYNEQFF.

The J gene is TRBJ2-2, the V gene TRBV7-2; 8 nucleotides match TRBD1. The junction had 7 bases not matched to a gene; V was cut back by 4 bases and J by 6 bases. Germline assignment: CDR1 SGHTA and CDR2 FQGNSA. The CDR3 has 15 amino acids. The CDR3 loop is CASSYGQGGAGELFF. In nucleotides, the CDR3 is TGTGCCAGCAGCTACGGACAGGGAGGCGCCGGGGAGCTGTTTTTT.

The CDR3 nucleotides read TGCGCCAGCAGCTCTCTGCGGGACAGGGGTTACGAGCAGTACTTC. It yields the protein CASSSLRDRGYEQYF. This chain connects TRBV5-1 to TRBJ2-7; 10 nucleotides match TRBD1. This CDR3 has 15 amino acids. V dropped 3 bases and J dropped 4; count of bases not matched to a gene: 7. In germline, CDR1 is SGHRS, CDR2 YFSETQ.

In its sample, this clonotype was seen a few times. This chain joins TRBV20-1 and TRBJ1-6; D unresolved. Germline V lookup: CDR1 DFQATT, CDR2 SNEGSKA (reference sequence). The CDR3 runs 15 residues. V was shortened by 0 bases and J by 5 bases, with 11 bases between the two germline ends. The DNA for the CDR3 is TGCAGTGCTAGAGATCCGTTTTCGGATAATTCACCCCTCCACTTT. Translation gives CSARDPFSDNSPLHF.

CDR3: CSARDHPRTGELFF. For the CDR3, the DNA is TGCAGTGCTAGAGATCACCCGAGGACCGGGGAGCTGTTTTTT. The chain links TRBV20-1 to TRBJ2-2; no clear D gene. V shed 0 bases and J shed 5 bases, with 10 bases lying between them. Germline V gene lookup returns CDR1 DFQATT and CDR2 SNEGSKA (reference sequence). This CDR3 spans 14 amino acids.

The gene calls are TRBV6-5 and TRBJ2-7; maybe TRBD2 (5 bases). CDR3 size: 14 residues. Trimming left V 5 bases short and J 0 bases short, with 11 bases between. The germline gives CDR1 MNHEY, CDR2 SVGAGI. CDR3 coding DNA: TGTGCCAGCAGTCCCCGCGGGCGCTCCTACGAGCAGTACTTC. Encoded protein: CASSPRGRSYEQYF.

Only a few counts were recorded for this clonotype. The DNA for the CDR3 is TGCGCCAGCAGCCAATTACGGTCCGGGACCGTTGAAGCTTTCTTT. It is translated as CASSQLRSGTVEAFF. The genes are TRBV4-1 and TRBJ1-1, with D tentatively TRBD1 (5 bases). V lost 2 bases, J lost 7 bases, and 17 bases lay in between. The CDR3 is made up of 15 amino acids. The germline gives CDR1 MGHRA, CDR2 YSYEKL.

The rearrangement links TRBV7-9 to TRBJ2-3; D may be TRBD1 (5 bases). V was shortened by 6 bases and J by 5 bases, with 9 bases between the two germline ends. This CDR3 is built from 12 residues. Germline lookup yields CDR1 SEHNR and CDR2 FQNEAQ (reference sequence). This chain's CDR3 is CASRIQGDTQYF. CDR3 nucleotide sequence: TGTGCCAGCAGAATCCAGGGAGATACGCAGTATTTT.

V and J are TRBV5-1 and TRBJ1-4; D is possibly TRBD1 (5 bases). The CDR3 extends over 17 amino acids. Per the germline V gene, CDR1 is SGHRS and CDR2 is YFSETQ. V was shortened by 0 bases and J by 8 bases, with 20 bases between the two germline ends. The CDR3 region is CASSLDRRVDGDEKLFF. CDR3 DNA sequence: TGCGCCAGCAGCTTGGACAGGCGAGTCGATGGAGACGAAAAACTGTTTTTT.

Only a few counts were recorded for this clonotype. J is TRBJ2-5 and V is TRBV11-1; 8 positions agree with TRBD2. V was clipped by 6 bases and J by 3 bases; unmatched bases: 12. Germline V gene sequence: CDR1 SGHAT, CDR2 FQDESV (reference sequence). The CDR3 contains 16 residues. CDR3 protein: CASSLRGGPGKETQYF. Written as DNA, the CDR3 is TGTGCCAGCAGTCTCCGGGGGGGCCCCGGGAAAGAGACCCAGTACTTC.

This CDR3 reads CASSSGTTNLNEQFF. The CDR3 DNA sequence: TGTGCCAGCAGCTCCGGGACTACCAACCTTAATGAGCAGTTCTTC. V is TRBV7-2 and J is TRBJ2-1, with 7 bases aligning to TRBD2. The CDR3 runs 15 residues. Germline V gene lookup returns CDR1 SGHTA and CDR2 FQGNSA. With 4 bases clipped from V and 7 bases from J, the junction kept 10 bases outside the gene matches.

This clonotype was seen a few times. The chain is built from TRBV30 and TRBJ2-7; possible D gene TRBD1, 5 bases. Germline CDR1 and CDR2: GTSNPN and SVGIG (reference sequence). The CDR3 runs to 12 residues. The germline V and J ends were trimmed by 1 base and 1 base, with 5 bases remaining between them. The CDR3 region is CAWSGQSYEQYF. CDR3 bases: TGTGCCTGGAGTGGACAGTCCTACGAGCAGTACTTC.